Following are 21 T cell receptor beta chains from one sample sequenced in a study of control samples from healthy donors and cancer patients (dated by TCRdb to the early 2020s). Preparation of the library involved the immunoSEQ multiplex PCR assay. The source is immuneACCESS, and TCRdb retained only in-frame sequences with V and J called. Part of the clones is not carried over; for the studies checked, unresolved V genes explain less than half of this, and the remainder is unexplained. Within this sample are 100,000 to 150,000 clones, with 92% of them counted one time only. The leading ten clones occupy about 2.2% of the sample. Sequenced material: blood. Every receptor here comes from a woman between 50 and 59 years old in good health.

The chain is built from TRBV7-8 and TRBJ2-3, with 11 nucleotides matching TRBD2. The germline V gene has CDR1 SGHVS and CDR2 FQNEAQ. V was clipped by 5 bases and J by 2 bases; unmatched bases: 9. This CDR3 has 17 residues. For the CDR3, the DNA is TGTGCCAGCAGCCACCCCCTAGCGGGAGGCTACACAGATACGCAGTATTTT. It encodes CASSHPLAGGYTDTQYF.

This chain's CDR3 is CSVEERGAGNTIYF. In nucleotides, the CDR3 is TGCAGCGTTGAAGAGCGGGGAGCTGGAAACACCATATATTTT. J is TRBJ1-3 and V is TRBV29-1; unclear D gene. The CDR3 is 14 amino acids. Germline loops: CDR1 SQVTM, CDR2 ANQGSEA. Trimming took 0 bases from V and 2 from J, leaving 8 bases between them.

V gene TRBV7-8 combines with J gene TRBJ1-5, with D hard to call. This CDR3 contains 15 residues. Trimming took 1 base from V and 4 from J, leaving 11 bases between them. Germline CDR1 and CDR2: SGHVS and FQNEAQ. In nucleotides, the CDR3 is TGTGCCAGCAGCTTAGGCCGGGCAGATAATCAGCCCCAGCATTTT. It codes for CASSLGRADNQPQHF.

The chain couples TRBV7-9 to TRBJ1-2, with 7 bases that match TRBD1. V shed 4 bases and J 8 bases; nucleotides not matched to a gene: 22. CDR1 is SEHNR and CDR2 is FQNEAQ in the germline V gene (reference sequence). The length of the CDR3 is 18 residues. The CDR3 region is CASSSGPGTELRRYGYTF. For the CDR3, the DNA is TGTGCCAGCAGCTCAGGCCCCGGGACAGAGCTGCGTAGGTACGGCTACACCTTC.

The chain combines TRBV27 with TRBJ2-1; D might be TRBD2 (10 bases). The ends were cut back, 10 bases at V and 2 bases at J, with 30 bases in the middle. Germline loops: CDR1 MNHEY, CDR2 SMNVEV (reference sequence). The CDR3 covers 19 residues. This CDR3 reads CATEDRGGGSGGTYNEQFF. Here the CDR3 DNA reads TGTGCCACCGAGGACAGGGGCGGTGGTAGCGGGGGGACCTACAATGAGCAGTTCTTC.

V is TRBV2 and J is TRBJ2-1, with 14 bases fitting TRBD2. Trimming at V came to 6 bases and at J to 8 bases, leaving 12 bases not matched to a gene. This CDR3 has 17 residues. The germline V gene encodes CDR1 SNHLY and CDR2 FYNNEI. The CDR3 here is CASRGPGLAGASDEQFF. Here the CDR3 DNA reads TGTGCCAGCAGGGGACCGGGACTAGCGGGGGCGAGCGATGAGCAGTTCTTC.

The CDR3 nucleotides are TGTGCCAGCAGCTCTCCGACAGTGGGTGGTGAAAAACTGTTTTTT. The encoded protein is CASSSPTVGGEKLFF. V usage is TRBV5-6 and J usage is TRBJ1-4; TRBD1 is a possible D gene (5 bases). This CDR3 has 15 residues. Trimming removed 3 bases from V and 7 bases from J, with 16 bases in between. Germline CDR1 and CDR2: SGHDT and YYEEEE.

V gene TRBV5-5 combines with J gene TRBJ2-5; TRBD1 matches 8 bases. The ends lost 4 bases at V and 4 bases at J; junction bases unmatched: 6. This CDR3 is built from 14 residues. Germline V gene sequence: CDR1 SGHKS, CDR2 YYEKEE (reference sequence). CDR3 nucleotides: TGTGCCAGCAGCGAAGGACAGGGTAGAGAGACCCAGTACTTC. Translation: CASSEGQGRETQYF.

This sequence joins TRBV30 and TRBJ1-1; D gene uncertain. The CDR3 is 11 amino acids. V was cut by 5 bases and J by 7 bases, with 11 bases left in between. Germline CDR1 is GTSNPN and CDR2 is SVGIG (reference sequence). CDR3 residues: CAWLEPHEAFF. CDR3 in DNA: TGTGCCTGGTTGGAGCCCCATGAAGCTTTCTTT.

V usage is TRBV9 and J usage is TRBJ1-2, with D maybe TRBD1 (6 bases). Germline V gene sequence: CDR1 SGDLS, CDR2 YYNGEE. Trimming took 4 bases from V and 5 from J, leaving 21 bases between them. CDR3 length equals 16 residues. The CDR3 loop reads CASSPRGGGLFYGYTF. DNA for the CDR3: TGTGCCAGCAGCCCCAGAGGCGGGGGGCTCTTTTATGGCTACACCTTC.

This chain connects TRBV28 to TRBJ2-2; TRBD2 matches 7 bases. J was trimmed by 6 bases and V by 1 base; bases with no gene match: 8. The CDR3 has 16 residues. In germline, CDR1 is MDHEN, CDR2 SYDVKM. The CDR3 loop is CASSLSREGLAGELFF. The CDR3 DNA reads TGTGCCAGCAGTTTATCGAGGGAGGGCCTCGCCGGGGAGCTGTTTTTT.

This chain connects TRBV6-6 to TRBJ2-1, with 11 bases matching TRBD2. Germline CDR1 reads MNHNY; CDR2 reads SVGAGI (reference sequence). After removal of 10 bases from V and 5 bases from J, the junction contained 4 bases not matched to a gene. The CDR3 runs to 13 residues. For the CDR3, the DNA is TGTGCCACCGAGACTAGCGGGGACAATGAGCAGTTCTTC. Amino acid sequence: CATETSGDNEQFF.

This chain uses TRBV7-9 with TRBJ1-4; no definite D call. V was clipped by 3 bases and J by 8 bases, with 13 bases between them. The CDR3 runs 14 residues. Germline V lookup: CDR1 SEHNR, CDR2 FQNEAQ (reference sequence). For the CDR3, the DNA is TGTGCCAGCAGCTTGAATGCGGGGAGAGAAAAACTGTTTTTT. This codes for CASSLNAGREKLFF.

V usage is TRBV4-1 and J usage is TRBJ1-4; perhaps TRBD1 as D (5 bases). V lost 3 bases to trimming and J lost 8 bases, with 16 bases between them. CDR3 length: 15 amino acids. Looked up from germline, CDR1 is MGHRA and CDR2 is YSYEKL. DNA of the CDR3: TGCGCCAGCAGCCAGGATGGGGCTAGAGTGGAAAAACTGTTTTTT. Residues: CASSQDGARVEKLFF.

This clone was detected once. The DNA for the CDR3 is TGTGCCAGCACCACCTCCAGGACTAGCGACGAGCAGTACTTC. Its protein is CASTTSRTSDEQYF. The rearrangement uses TRBV7-9 and TRBJ2-7; 9 nucleotides agree with TRBD2. Germline V gene sequence: CDR1 SEHNR, CDR2 FQNEAQ (reference sequence). V lost 7 bases and J lost 5; bases outside the gene matches: 9. CDR3 length: 14 residues.

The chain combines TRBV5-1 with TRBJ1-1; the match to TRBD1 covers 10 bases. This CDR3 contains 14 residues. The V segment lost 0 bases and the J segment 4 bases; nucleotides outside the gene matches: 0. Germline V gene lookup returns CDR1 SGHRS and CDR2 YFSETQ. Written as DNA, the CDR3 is TGCGCCAGCAGCTTGGGGACAGGGGGCACTGAAGCTTTCTTT. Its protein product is CASSLGTGGTEAFF.

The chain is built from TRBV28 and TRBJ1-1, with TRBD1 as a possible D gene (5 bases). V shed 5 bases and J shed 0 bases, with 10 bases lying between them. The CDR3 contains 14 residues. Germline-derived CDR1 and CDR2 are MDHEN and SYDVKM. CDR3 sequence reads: CASSPGTMNTEAFF. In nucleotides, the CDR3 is TGTGCCAGCAGTCCTGGGACCATGAACACTGAAGCTTTCTTT.

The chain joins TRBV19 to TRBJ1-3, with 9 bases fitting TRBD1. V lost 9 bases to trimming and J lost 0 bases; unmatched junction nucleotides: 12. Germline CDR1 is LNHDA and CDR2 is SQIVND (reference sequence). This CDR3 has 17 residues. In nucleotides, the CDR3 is TGTGCCAGCTGGACAGGGGAAGTCACAAGCTCTGGAAACACCATATATTTT. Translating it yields CASWTGEVTSSGNTIYF.

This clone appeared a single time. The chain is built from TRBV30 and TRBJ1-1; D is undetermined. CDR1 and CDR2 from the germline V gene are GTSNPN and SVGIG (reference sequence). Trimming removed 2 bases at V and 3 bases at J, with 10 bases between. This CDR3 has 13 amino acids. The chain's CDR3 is CAWSLSGDTEAFF. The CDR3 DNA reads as TGTGCCTGGAGTTTGAGCGGAGACACTGAAGCTTTCTTT.

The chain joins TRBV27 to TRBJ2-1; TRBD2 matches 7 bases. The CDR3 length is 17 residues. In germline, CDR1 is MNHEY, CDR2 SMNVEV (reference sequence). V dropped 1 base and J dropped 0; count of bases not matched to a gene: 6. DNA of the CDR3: TGTGCCAGCAGTTTATTTTCGGCGGGAGACTCCTACAATGAGCAGTTCTTC. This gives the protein CASSLFSAGDSYNEQFF.

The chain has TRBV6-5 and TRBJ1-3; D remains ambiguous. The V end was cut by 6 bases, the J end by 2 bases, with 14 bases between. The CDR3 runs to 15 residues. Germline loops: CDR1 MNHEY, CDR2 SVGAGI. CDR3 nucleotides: TGTGCCAGCAGGGGAGTATGGTACCCTGGAAACACCATATATTTT. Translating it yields CASRGVWYPGNTIYF.